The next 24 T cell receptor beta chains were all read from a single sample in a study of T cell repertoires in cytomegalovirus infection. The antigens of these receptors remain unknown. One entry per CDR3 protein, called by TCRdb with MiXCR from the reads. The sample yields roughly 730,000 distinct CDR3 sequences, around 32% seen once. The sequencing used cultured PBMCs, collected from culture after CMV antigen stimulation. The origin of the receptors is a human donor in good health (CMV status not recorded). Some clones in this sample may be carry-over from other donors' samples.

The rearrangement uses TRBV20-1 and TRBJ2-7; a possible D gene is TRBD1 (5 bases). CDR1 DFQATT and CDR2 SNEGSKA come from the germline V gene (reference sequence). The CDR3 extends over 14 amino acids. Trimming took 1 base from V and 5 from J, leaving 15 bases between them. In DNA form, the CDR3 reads TGCAGTGCTAGAGTTCTTCAGGGAATCGACGAGCAGTACTTC. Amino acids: CSARVLQGIDEQYF.

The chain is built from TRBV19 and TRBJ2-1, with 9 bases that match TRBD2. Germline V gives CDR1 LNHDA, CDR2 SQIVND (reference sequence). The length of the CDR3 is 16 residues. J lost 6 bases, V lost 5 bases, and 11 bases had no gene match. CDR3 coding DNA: TGTGCCAGTAGTGGGAGTAGCGGGAGTTTTGGCAATGAGCAGTTCTTC. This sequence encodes CASSGSSGSFGNEQFF.

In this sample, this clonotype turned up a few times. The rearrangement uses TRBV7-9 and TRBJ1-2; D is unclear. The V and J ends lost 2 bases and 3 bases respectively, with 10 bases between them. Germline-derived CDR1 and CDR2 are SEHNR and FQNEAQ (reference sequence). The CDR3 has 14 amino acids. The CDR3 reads CASSLPAPHYGYTF. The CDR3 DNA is TGTGCCAGCAGCTTACCAGCGCCCCACTATGGCTACACCTTC.

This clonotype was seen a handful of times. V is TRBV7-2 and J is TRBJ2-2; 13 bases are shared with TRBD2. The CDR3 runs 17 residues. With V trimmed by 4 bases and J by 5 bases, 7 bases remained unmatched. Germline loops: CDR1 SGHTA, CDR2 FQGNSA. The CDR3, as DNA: TGTGCCAGCAGCTCCGAGACTAGCGGGAGGCCAACCGGGGAGCTGTTTTTT. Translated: CASSSETSGRPTGELFF.

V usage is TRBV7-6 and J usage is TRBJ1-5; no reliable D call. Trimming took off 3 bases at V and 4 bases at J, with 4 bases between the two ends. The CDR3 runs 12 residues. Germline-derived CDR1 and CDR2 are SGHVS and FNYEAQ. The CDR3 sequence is CASSLMNQPQHF. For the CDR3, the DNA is TGTGCCAGCAGCTTGATGAATCAGCCCCAGCATTTT.

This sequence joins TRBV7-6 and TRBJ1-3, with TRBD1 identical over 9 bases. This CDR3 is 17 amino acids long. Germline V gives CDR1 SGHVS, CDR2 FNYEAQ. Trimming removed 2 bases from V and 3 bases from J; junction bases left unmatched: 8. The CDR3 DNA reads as TGTGCCAGCAGCTTACTCGGGAAGGGACAGGGTGGAAACACCATATATTTT. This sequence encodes CASSLLGKGQGGNTIYF.

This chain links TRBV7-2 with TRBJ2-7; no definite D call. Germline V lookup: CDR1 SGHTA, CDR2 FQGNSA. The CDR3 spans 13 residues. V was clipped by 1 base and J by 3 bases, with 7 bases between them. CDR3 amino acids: CASSLDSLYEQYF. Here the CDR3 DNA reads TGTGCCAGCAGCTTAGACAGCCTCTACGAGCAGTACTTC.

The CDR3 loop reads CASSLDWGLQETQYF. For the CDR3, the DNA is TGTGCCAGCAGCTTAGATTGGGGGTTGCAAGAGACCCAGTACTTC. This chain uses TRBV11-2 with TRBJ2-5; D possibly uses TRBD1 or TRBD2 (5 bases each). Germline V gene data show CDR1 as SGHAT and CDR2 as FQNNGV. The CDR3 length is 15 residues. V lost 0 bases and J lost 2, with 10 bases in between.

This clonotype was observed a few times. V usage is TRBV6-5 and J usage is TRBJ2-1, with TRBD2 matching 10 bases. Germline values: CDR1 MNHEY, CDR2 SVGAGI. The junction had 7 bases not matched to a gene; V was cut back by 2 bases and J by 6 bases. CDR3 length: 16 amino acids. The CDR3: CASSYLWTSGINEQFF. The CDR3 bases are TGTGCCAGCAGTTACCTTTGGACTAGCGGCATCAATGAGCAGTTCTTC.

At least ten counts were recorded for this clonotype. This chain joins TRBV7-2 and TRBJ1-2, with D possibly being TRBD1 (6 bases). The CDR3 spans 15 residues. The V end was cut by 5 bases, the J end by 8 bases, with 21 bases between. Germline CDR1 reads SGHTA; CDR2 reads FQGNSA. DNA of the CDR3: TGTGCCAGCAGCACTACCTACCGGGACAACCTGGGCTACACCTTC. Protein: CASSTTYRDNLGYTF.

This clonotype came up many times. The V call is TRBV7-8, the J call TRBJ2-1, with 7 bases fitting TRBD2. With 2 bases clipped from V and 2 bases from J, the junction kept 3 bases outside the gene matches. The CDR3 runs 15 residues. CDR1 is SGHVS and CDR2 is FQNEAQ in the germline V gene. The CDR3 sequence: CASSLIAGAYNEQFF. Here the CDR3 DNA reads TGTGCCAGCAGCTTAATTGCGGGAGCCTACAATGAGCAGTTCTTC.

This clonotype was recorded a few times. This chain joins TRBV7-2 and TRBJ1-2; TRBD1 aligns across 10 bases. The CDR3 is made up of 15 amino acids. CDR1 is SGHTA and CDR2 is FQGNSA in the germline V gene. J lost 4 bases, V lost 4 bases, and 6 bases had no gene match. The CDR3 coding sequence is TGTGCCAGCAGCTCTGGACAGGGGGTCCTCTATGGCTACACCTTC. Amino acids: CASSSGQGVLYGYTF.

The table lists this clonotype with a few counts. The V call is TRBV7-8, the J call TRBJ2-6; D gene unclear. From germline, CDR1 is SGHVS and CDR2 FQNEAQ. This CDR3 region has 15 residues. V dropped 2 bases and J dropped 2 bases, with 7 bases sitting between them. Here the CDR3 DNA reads TGTGCCAGCAGCTTATATTATCCTGGGGCCAACGTCCTGACTTTC. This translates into CASSLYYPGANVLTF.

The CDR3 region is CASSQSVDTQYF. The CDR3 DNA is TGTGCCAGCAGCCAAAGCGTTGATACGCAGTATTTT. This sequence joins TRBV12-3 or TRBV12-4 and TRBJ2-3; D uncertain. Between the trimmed V and J ends, which lost 6 bases and 6 bases, there was a span of 10 bases. The CDR3 contains 12 residues.

CDR3 sequence reads: CASSLDSIIYPAGQGPKQETQYF. The CDR3 DNA sequence: TGTGCCAGCAGCTTAGATTCGATCATTTACCCGGCGGGACAGGGCCCCAAACAAGAGACCCAGTACTTC. The chain uses TRBV11-2 and TRBJ2-5; 9 nucleotides match TRBD1. V lost 0 bases and J lost 2; bases outside the gene matches: 25. This CDR3 is 23 amino acids long. Germline V CDR1 and CDR2: SGHAT, FQNNGV.

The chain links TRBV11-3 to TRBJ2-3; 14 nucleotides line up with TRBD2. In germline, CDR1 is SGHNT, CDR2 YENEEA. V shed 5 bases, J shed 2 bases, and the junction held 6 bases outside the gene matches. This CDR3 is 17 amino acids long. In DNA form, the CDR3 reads TGTGCCAGCAGCCTAAGGACTAGCGGGGGGTCCACAGATACGCAGTATTTT. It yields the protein CASSLRTSGGSTDTQYF.

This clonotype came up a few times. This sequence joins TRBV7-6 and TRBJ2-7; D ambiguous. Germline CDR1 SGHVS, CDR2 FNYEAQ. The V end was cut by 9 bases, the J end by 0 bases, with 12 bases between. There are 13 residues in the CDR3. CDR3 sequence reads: CASAWSDSYEQYF. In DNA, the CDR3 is TGTGCCAGTGCTTGGTCCGACTCCTACGAGCAGTACTTC.

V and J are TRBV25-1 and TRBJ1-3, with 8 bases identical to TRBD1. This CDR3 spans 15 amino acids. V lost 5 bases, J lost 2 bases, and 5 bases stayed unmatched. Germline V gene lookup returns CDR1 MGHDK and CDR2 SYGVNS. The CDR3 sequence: CASSQQGAAGNTIYF. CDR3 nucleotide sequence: TGTGCCAGCAGTCAGCAGGGGGCTGCTGGAAACACCATATATTTT.

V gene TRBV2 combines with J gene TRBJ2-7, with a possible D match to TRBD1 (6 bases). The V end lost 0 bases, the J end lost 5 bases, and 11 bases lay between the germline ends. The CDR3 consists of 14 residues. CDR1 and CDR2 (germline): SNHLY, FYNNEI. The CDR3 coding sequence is TGTGCCAGCAGTGAAGCAGGGGGTTCAGACGAGCAGTACTTC. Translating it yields CASSEAGGSDEQYF. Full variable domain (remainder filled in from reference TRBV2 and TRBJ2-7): EPEVTQTPSHQVTQMGQEVILRCVPISNHLYFYWYRQILGQKVEFLVSFYNNEISEKSEIFDDQFSVERPDGSNFTLKIRSTKLEDSAMYFCASSEAGGSDEQYFGPGTRLTVT.

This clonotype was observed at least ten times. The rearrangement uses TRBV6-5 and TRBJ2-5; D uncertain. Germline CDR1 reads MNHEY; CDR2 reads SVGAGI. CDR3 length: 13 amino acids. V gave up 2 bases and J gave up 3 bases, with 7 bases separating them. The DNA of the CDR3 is TGTGCCAGCAGTTACACCCCGAAAGAGACCCAGTACTTC. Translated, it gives CASSYTPKETQYF.

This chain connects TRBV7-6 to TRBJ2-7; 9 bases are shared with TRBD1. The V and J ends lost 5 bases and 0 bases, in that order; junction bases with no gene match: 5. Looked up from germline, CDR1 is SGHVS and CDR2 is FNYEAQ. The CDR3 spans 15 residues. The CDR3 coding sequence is TGTGCCAGCAGCCCTCGGGACAGGGTCTCCTACGAGCAGTACTTC. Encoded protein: CASSPRDRVSYEQYF.

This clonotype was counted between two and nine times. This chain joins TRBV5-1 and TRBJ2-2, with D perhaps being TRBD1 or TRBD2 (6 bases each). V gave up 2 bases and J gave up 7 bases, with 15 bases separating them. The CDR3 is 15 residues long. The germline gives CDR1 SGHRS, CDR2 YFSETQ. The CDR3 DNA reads TGCGCCAGCAGCTTCGGGGGCGTTCTGAACGGGGAGCTGTTTTTT. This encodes CASSFGGVLNGELFF.

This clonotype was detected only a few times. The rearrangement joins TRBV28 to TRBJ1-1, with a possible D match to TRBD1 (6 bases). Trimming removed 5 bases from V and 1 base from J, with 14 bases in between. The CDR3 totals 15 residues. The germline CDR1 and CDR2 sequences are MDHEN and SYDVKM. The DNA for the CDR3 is TGTGCCAGCAGTCCACGCAGACAGGCGAACACTGAAGCTTTCTTT. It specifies CASSPRRQANTEAFF.

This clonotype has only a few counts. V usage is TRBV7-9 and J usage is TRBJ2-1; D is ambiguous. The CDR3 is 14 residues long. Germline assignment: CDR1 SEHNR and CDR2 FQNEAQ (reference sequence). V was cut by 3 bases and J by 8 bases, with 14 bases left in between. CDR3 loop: CASSFGTNGYEQFF. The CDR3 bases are TGTGCCAGCAGCTTCGGAACTAATGGATATGAGCAGTTCTTC.